This T cell receptor beta chain comes out of a study of T cells in Graves' hyperthyroidism and ophthalmopathy. The CDR3 consists of 16 residues. Germline V gives CDR1 SGHDN, CDR2 FVKESK. The V end lost 2 bases, the J end lost 0 bases, and 10 bases lay between the germline ends. RNA transcripts served as the template for amplifying TCR beta CDR3 regions. HTBI primers were used for first-round RT-PCR of the TCR CDR3. MiXCR was run by TCRdb on the multiplex PCR reads, yielding one entry per CDR3 protein. The sample lists about 560,000 distinct CDR3 sequences, 16% occurring once. When ophthalmopathy did not progress within 18 months, Graves' hyperthyroidism was considered stable. A roughly 10 ml volume of fresh peripheral blood provided the PBMCs.

V gene TRBV14 combines with J gene TRBJ2-2; D ambiguous. The material sequenced was blood. This TCR came from a woman in her late teens or twenties with Graves' hyperthyroidism. CDR3 sequence (DNA): TGTGCCAGCAGCCAAATGGCGTTCGCGAACACCGGGGAGCTGTTTTTT. The encoded protein is CASSQMAFANTGELFF.